The 15 T cell receptor beta chains presented below share a single source sample, sequenced in a study of early T cells in non-severe SARS-CoV-2 infection (TCRdb year 2021). Library preparation employed 5' RACE. Sequencing took place on a NextSeq 500. In TCRdb, the public reads were trimmed at Q25 with fastp and aligned with MiXCR, with productive beta chains retained. Duplicate CDR3 protein sequences are folded into a single record with the most common DNA and genes. This sample gives tens of thousands of distinct CDR3 sequences in total; around 5.7% of them show up just once. The top ten constitute 4.8% of the sample. The sequencing sample was made of whole blood. The source of these receptors is an adult who was a healthcare worker with PCR-confirmed SARS-CoV-2 infection or an uninfected control (not recorded which).

The chain is built from TRBV2 and TRBJ1-4, with D unclear. The V end was cut by 11 bases, the J end by 5 bases, with 18 bases between. The germline CDR1 and CDR2 sequences are SNHLY and FYNNEI. The CDR3 contains 14 residues. CDR3 DNA sequence: TGTGCCGGCTCGGACCGGCTGGGCAATGAAAAACTGTTTTTT. Translating it yields CAGSDRLGNEKLFF.

In its sample, this clonotype was seen many times. The gene calls are TRBV3-1 and TRBJ2-7, with D unresolved. CDR1 LGHDT and CDR2 YNNKEL come from the germline V gene (reference sequence). Trimming stripped 1 base from V and 6 bases from J, with 4 bases between. This CDR3 has 11 amino acids. The CDR3 reads CASSQVSEQYF. The DNA for the CDR3 is TGTGCCAGCAGCCAAGTGAGCGAGCAGTACTTC.

This clonotype was recorded many times. This chain uses TRBV4-1 with TRBJ2-3; no clear D. Trimming removed 6 bases from V and 6 bases from J, with 7 bases in between. Germline V CDR1 and CDR2: MGHRA, YSYEKL. The CDR3 totals 11 residues. CDR3 amino acids: CASSRLDTQYF. The CDR3 DNA follows: TGCGCCAGCAGTCGGTTGGATACGCAGTATTTT.

This clonotype appeared many times. The CDR3 is CSVASGRATDTQYF. As DNA, the CDR3 is TGCAGCGTTGCTAGCGGGAGGGCTACAGATACGCAGTATTTT. The gene calls are TRBV29-1 and TRBJ2-3; the match to TRBD2 covers 12 bases. The CDR3 is 14 residues long. V was clipped by 4 bases and J by 3 bases; unmatched bases: 2. Germline V gene lookup returns CDR1 SQVTM and CDR2 ANQGSEA.

This clonotype was seen at least ten times. The rearrangement uses TRBV12-3 or TRBV12-4 and TRBJ2-3; D uncertain. The CDR3 totals 16 residues. The V and J ends lost 5 bases and 1 base respectively, with 16 bases between them. The CDR3 DNA is TGTGCCAGCAGTGCCCAAAGAGCAACTGGCACAGATACGCAGTATTTT. It yields the protein CASSAQRATGTDTQYF.

This clonotype was picked up many times. This chain links TRBV19 with TRBJ2-1, with 10 bases that match TRBD2. The V gene end was trimmed by 1 base and the J gene end by 6 bases; junction bases not matched to a gene: 9. Germline loops: CDR1 LNHDA, CDR2 SQIVND (reference sequence). This CDR3 contains 17 residues. Here the CDR3 reads CASSIGSWSGRANEQFF. In nucleotides, the CDR3 is TGTGCCAGTAGTATAGGGAGCTGGAGCGGGAGGGCCAATGAGCAGTTCTTC.

This clonotype showed up many times. The V call is TRBV5-4, the J call TRBJ1-6, with D possibly being TRBD1 (5 bases). The CDR3 is 14 residues long. V was cut by 0 bases and J by 9 bases, with 10 bases left in between. Germline V CDR1 and CDR2: SGHNT, YYREEE (reference sequence). The CDR3 nucleotides read TGTGCCAGCAGCTTGGGGGTCGGGGGTTCACCCCTCCACTTT. Translated, it gives CASSLGVGGSPLHF.

This clonotype was detected many times. The chain combines TRBV19 with TRBJ1-5; TRBD1 aligns across 7 bases. The CDR3 sequence is 17 residues long. Per germline, CDR1 LNHDA and CDR2 SQIVND (reference sequence). Unmatched junction bases numbered 6, after V lost 1 base and J lost 0 bases. The CDR3 reads CASSIVQGLNSNQPQHF. The CDR3 coding sequence is TGTGCCAGTAGTATAGTACAGGGGCTTAATAGCAATCAGCCCCAGCATTTT.

This CDR3 reads CASSYRTAYQETQYF. The CDR3 coding sequence is TGCGCCAGCAGCTACCGGACGGCGTACCAAGAGACCCAGTACTTC. The J gene is TRBJ2-5, the V gene TRBV5-1; D gene ambiguous. Germline assignment: CDR1 SGHRS and CDR2 YFSETQ. This CDR3 region has 15 residues. V was clipped by 3 bases and J by 0 bases, with 12 bases between them. Filled out from reference TRBV5-1 and TRBJ2-5, the complete variable domain reads KAGVTQTPRYLIKTRGQQVTLSCSPISGHRSVSWYQQTPGQGLQFLFEYFSETQRNKGNFPGRFSGRQFSNSRSEMNVSTLELGDSALYLCASSYRTAYQETQYFGPGTRLLVL.

Concerning this clonotype: At one boundary the junction diverges from the germline segment, which might be a read error. CDR3 sequence reads: CVSTRLPDSYNEQFF. CDR3 DNA: TGTGTCAGCACACGGTTGCCTGACTCCTACAATGAGCAGTTCTTC. The V and J genes are TRBV27 and TRBJ2-1; D is ambiguous. The CDR3 is 15 amino acids. Per germline, CDR1 MNHEY and CDR2 SMNVEV (reference sequence).

V gene TRBV28 combines with J gene TRBJ2-7; D may be TRBD1 (5 bases). This CDR3 is built from 16 residues. The V gene's germline CDR1 is MDHEN and CDR2 SYDVKM. V was shortened by 6 bases and J by 3 bases, with 21 bases between the two germline ends. The CDR3 reads CASRDDRNLFFYEQYF. The DNA for the CDR3 is TGTGCCAGCAGGGATGACAGAAACCTCTTCTTCTACGAGCAGTACTTC.

Many counts were recorded for this clonotype. V usage is TRBV5-1 and J usage is TRBJ1-4; 9 bases align to TRBD1. Germline V gene lookup returns CDR1 SGHRS and CDR2 YFSETQ. The V and J ends lost 4 bases and 8 bases, in that order; junction bases with no gene match: 6. This CDR3 has 14 amino acids. The CDR3 DNA reads as TGCGCCAGCAGCCCTGGGACAGGGAAAGAAAAACTGTTTTTT. It codes for CASSPGTGKEKLFF.

This clonotype has a count of ten or more. The CDR3 sequence is CASSQSGLADNEQFF. The CDR3, as DNA: TGCGCCAGCAGCCAATCGGGACTAGCGGACAATGAGCAGTTCTTC. The chain recombines TRBV4-1 with TRBJ2-1; 11 bases agree with TRBD2. Germline V gives CDR1 MGHRA, CDR2 YSYEKL. This CDR3 comprises 15 residues. Trimming removed 2 bases from V and 5 bases from J; junction bases left unmatched: 2.

This clonotype was picked up many times. CDR3 DNA sequence: TGTGCCAGCAGTCCCCAAGGACTGGTGTATTTT. Encoded protein: CASSPQGLVYF. This chain connects TRBV6-6 to TRBJ2-3; weak D call: TRBD2 (5 bases). The ends were cut back, 5 bases at V and 14 bases at J, with 14 bases in the middle. The V gene's germline CDR1 is MNHNY and CDR2 SVGAGI (reference sequence). This CDR3 contains 11 residues.

This clonotype was counted at least ten times. The chain links TRBV5-1 to TRBJ2-5, with TRBD2 matching 9 bases. This CDR3 has 16 amino acids. Germline V gene lookup returns CDR1 SGHRS and CDR2 YFSETQ. The V segment lost 1 base and the J segment 5 bases; nucleotides outside the gene matches: 9. CDR3 in amino acids: CASSLILAGRGETQYF. The DNA of the CDR3 is TGCGCCAGCAGCTTGATACTAGCGGGCAGAGGGGAGACCCAGTACTTC.